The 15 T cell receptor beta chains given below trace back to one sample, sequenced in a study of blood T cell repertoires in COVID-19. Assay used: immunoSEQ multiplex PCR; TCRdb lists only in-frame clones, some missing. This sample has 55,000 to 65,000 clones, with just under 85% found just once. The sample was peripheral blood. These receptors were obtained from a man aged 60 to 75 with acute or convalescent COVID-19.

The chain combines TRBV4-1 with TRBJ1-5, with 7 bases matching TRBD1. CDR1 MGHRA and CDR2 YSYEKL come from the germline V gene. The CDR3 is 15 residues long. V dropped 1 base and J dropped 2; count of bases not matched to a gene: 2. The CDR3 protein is CASSQVTGGNQPQHF. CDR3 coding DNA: TGCGCCAGCAGCCAAGTCACAGGGGGCAATCAGCCCCAGCATTTT.

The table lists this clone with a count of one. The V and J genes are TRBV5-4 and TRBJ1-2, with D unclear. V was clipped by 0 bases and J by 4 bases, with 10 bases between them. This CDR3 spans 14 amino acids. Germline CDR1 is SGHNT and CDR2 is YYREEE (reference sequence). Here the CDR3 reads CASSLAGVGYGYTF. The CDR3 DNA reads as TGTGCCAGCAGCTTGGCCGGGGTCGGCTATGGCTACACCTTC.

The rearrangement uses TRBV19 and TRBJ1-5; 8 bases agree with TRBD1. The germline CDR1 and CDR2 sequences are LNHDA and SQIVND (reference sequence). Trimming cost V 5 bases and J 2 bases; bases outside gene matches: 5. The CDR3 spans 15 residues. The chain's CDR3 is CASSSDREGNQPQHF. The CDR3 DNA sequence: TGTGCCAGTAGTTCGGACAGGGAGGGCAATCAGCCCCAGCATTTT.

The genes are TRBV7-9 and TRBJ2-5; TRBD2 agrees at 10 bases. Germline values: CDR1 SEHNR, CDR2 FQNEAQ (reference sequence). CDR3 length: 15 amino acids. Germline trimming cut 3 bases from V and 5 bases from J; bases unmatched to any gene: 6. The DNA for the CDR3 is TGTGCCAGCAGCTTTAGACCTAGCGGGGGCGAGACCCAGTACTTC. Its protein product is CASSFRPSGGETQYF.

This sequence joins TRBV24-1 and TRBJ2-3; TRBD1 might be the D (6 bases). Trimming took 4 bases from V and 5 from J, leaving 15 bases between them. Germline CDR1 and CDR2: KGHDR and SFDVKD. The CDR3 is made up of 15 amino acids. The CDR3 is CATSDPGTKLDTQYF. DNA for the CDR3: TGTGCCACCAGTGACCCCGGGACAAAGCTAGATACGCAGTATTTT.

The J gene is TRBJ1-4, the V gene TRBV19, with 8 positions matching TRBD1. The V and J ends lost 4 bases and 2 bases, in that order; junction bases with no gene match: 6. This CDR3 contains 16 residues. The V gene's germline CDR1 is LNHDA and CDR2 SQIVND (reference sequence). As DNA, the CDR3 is TGTGCCAGTAGTACGCGGACAGGGTCTACTAATGAAAAACTGTTTTTT. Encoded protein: CASSTRTGSTNEKLFF.

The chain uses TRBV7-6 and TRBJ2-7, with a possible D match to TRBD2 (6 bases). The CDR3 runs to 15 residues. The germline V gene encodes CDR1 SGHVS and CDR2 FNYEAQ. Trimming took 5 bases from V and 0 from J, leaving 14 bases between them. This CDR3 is CASSPGDGSSYEQYF. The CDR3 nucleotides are TGTGCCAGCAGCCCGGGGGACGGCAGCTCCTACGAGCAGTACTTC.

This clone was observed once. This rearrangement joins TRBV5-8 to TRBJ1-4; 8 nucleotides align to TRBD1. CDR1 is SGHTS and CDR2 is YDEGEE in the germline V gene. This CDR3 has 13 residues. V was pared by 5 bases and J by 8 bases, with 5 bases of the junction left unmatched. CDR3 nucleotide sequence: TGTGCCAGCAGTAGGACAGGGTTAGAAAAACTGTTTTTT. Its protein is CASSRTGLEKLFF.

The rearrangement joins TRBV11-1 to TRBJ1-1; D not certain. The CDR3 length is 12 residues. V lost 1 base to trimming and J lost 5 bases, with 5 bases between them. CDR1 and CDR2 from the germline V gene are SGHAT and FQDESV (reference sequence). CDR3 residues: CASSLVVTEAFF. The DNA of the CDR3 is TGTGCCAGCAGCTTAGTAGTAACTGAAGCTTTCTTT.

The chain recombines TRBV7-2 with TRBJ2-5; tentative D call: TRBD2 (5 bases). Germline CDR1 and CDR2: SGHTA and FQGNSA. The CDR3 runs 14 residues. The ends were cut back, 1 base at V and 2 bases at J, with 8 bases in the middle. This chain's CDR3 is CASSLDRGQETQYF. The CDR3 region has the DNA TGTGCCAGCAGCTTAGACCGAGGGCAAGAGACCCAGTACTTC.

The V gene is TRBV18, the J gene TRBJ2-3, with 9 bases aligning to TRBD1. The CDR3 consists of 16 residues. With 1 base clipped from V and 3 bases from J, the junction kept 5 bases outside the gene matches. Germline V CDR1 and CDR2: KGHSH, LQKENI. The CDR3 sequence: CASSPRPGQGTDTQYF. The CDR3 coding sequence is TGTGCCAGCTCACCACGACCGGGACAGGGAACAGATACGCAGTATTTT. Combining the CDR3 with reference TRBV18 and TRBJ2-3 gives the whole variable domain NAGVMQNPRHLVRRRGQEARLRCSPMKGHSHVYWYRQLPEEGLKFMVYLQKENIIDESGMPKERFSAEFPKEGPSILRIQQVVRGDSAAYFCASSPRPGQGTDTQYFGPGTRLTVL.

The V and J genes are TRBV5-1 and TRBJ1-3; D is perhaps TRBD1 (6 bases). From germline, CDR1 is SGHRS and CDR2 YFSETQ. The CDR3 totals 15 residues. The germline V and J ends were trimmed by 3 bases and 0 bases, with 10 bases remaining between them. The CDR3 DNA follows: TGCGCCAGCAGCTCTTTAGGGGGCTCTGGAAACACCATATATTTT. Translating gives CASSSLGGSGNTIYF.

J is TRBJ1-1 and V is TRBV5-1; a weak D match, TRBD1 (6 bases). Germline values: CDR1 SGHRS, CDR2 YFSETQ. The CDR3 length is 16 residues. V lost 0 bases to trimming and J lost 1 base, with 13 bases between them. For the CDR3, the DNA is TGCGCCAGCAGCTTGGGGGCCGGGACATCGAACACTGAAGCTTTCTTT. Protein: CASSLGAGTSNTEAFF. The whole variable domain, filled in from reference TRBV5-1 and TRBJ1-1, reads KAGVTQTPRYLIKTRGQQVTLSCSPISGHRSVSWYQQTPGQGLQFLFEYFSETQRNKGNFPGRFSGRQFSNSRSEMNVSTLELGDSALYLCASSLGAGTSNTEAFFGQGTRLTVV.

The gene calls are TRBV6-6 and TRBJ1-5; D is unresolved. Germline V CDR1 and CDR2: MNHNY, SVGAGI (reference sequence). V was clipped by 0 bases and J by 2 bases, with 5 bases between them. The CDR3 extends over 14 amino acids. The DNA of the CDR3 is TGTGCCAGCAGTTACTCGCAGGGCAATCAGCCCCAGCATTTT. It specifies CASSYSQGNQPQHF.

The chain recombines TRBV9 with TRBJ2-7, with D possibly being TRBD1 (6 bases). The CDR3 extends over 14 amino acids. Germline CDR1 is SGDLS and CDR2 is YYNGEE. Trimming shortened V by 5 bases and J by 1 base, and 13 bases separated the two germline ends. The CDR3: CASSSGTWSYEQYF. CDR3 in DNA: TGTGCCAGCAGTTCCGGGACATGGTCCTACGAGCAGTACTTC.